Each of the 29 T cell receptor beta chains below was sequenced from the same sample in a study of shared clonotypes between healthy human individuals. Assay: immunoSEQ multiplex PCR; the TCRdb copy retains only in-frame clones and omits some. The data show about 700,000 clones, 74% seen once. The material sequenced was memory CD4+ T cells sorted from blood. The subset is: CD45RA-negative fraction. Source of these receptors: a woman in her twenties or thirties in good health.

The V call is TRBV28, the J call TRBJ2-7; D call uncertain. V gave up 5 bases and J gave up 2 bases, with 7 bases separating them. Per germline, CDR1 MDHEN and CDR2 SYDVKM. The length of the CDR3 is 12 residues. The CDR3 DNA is TGTGCCAGCAGTACCGGTACCTACGAGCAGTACTTC. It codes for CASSTGTYEQYF.

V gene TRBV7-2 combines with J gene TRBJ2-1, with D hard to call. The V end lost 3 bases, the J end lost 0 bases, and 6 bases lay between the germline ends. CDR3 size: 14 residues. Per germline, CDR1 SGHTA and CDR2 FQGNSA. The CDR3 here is CASSFRDSYNEQFF. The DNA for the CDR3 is TGTGCCAGCAGCTTTAGGGACTCCTACAATGAGCAGTTCTTC.

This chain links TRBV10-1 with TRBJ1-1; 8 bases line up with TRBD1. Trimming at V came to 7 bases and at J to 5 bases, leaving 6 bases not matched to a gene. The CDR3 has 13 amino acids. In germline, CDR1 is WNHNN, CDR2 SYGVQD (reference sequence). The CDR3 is CASTRQGWTEAFF. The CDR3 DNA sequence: TGCGCCAGCACAAGACAGGGGTGGACTGAAGCTTTCTTT.

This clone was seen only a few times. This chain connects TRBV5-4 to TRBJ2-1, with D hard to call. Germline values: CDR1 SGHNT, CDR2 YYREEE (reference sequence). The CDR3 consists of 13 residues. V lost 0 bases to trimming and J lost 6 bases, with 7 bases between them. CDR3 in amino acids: CASSLAASNEQFF. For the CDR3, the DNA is TGTGCCAGCAGCTTGGCCGCTAGCAATGAGCAGTTCTTC.

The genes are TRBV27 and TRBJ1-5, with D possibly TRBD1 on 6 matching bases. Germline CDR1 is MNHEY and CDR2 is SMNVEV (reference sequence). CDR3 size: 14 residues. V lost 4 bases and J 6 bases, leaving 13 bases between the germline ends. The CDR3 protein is CASSSQGAGQPQHF. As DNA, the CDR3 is TGTGCCAGCAGTTCACAGGGAGCAGGTCAGCCCCAGCATTTT.

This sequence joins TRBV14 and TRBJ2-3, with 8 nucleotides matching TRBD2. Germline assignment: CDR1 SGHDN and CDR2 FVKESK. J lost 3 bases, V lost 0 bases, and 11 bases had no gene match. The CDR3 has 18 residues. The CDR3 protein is CASSQDPGIAGRTDTQYF. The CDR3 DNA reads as TGTGCCAGCAGCCAAGATCCGGGGATAGCGGGACGGACAGATACGCAGTATTTT. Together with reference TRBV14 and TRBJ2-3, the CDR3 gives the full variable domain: EAGVTQFPSHSVIEKGQTVTLRCDPISGHDNLYWYRRVMGKEIKFLLHFVKESKQDESGMPNNRFLAERTGGTYSTLKVQPAELEDSGVYFCASSQDPGIAGRTDTQYFGPGTRLTVL.

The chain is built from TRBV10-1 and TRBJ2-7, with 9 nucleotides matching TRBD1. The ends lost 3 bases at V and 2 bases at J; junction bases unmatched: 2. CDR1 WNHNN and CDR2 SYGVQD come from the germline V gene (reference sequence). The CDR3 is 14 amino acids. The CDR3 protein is CASSEGTGPYEQYF. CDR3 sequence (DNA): TGCGCCAGCAGTGAAGGGACAGGGCCCTACGAGCAGTACTTC.

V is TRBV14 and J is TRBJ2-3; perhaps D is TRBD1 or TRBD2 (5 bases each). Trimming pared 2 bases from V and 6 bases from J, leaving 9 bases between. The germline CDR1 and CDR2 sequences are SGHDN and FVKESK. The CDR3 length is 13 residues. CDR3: CASSQRGRDTQYF. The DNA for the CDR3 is TGTGCCAGCAGCCAACGGGGCCGGGATACGCAGTATTTT.

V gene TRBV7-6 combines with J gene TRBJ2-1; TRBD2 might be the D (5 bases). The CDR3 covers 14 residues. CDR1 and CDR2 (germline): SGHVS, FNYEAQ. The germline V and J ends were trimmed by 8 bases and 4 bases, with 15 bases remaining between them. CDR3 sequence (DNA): TGTGCCAGCGGTAGCGAGTCGAAGTACAATGAGCAGTTCTTC. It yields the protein CASGSESKYNEQFF.

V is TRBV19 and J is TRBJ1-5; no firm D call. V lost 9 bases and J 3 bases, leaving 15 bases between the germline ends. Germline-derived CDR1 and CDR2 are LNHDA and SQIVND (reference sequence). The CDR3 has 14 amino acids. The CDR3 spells CASRMVQNNQPQHF. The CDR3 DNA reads TGTGCCAGCCGCATGGTACAGAACAATCAGCCCCAGCATTTT.

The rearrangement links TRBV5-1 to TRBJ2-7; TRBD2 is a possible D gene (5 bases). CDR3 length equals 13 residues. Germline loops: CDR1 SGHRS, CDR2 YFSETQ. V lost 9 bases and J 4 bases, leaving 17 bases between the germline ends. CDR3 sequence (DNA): TGCGCCACCGCGCTGGGTTCGGGGTACGAGCAGTACTTC. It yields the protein CATALGSGYEQYF. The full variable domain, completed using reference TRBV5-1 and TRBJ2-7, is KAGVTQTPRYLIKTRGQQVTLSCSPISGHRSVSWYQQTPGQGLQFLFEYFSETQRNKGNFPGRFSGRQFSNSRSEMNVSTLELGDSALYLCATALGSGYEQYFGPGTRLTVT.

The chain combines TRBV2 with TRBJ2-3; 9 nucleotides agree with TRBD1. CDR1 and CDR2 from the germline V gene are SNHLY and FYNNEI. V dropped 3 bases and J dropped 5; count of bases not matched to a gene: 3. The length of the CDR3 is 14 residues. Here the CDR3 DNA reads TGTGCCAGCAGTGAGGGACAGGGAGGAGATACGCAGTATTTT. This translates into CASSEGQGGDTQYF.

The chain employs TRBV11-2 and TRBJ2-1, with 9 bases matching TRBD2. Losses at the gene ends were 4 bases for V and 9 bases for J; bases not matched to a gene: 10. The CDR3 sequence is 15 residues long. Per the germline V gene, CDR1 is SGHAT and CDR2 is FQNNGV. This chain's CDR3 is CASSSDSGRGFEQFF. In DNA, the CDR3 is TGTGCCAGCAGCTCAGATAGCGGGAGAGGCTTTGAGCAGTTCTTC.

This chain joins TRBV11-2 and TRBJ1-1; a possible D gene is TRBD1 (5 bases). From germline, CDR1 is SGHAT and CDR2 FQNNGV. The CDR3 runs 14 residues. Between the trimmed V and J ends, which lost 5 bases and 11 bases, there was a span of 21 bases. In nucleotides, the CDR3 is TGTGCCAGCAGCCCTTCACGGGGCGTAAGTGAGGCTTTCTTT. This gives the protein CASSPSRGVSEAFF.

CDR3 sequence reads: CASSAEGETGRAKNIQYF. The CDR3 bases are TGTGCCAGCAGCGCAGAAGGGGAAACAGGGAGAGCCAAAAACATTCAGTACTTC. This chain uses TRBV25-1 with TRBJ2-4, with a weak D call TRBD1 (6 bases). Germline V lookup: CDR1 MGHDK, CDR2 SYGVNS. V was trimmed by 6 bases and J by 0 bases, leaving 21 bases between them. The CDR3 loop spans 18 amino acids.

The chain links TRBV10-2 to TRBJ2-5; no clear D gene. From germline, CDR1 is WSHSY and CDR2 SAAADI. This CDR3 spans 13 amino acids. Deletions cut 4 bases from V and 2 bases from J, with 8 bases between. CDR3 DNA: TGCGCCAGCAGTGGGATAGCTCAAGAGACCCAGTACTTC. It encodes CASSGIAQETQYF.

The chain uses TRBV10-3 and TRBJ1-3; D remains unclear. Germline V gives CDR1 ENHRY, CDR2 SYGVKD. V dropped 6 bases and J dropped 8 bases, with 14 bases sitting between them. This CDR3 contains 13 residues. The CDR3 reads CAIRNPPEDTIYF. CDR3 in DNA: TGTGCCATCAGGAATCCACCAGAGGACACCATATATTTT.

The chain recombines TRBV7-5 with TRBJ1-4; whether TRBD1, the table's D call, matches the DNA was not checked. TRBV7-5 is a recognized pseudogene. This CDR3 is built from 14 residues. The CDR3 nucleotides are TGTGTCAGAAGCTTAACCGCCAGTAATGAAAAACTGTTTTTT. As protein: CVRSLTASNEKLFF.

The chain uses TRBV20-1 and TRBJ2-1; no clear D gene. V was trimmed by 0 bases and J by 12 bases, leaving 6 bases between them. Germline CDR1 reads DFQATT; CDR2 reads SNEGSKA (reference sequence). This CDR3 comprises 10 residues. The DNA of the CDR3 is TGCAGTGCTAGAGAACATTGGCAGTTCTTC. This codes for CSAREHWQFF.

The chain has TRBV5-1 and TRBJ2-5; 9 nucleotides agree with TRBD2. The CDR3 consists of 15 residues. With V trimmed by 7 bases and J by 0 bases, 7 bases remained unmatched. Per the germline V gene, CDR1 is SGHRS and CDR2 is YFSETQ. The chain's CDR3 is CASGMASGNQETQYF. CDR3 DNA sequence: TGCGCCAGCGGCATGGCTAGCGGGAACCAAGAGACCCAGTACTTC.

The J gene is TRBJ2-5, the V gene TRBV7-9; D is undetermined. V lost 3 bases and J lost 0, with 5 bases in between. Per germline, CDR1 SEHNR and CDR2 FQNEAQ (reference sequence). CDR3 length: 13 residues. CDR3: CASSFRDQETQYF. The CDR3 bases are TGTGCCAGCAGCTTTCGGGACCAAGAGACCCAGTACTTC.

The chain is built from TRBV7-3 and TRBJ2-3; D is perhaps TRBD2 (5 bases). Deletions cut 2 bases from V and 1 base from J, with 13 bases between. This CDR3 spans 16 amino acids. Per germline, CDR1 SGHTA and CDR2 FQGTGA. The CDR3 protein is CASSLGSAPGTDTQYF. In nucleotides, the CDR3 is TGTGCCAGCAGCTTAGGTAGCGCACCAGGCACAGATACGCAGTATTTT.

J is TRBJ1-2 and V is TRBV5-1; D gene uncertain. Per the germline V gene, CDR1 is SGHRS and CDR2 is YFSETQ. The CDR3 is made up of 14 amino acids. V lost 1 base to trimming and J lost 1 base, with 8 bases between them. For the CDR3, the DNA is TGCGCCAGCAGCTTGTCCGGAGTTAACTATGGCTACACCTTC. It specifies CASSLSGVNYGYTF.

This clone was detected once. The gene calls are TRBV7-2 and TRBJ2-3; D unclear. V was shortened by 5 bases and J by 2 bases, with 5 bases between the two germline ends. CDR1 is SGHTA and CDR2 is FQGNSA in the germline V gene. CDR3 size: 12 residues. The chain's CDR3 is CASSTFTDTQYF. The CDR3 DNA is TGTGCCAGCAGCACATTCACAGATACGCAGTATTTT.

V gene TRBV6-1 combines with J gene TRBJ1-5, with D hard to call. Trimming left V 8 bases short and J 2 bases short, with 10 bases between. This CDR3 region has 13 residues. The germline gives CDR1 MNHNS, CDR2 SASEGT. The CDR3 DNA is TGTGCCAGCGGTCTGAGCGGCAATCAGCCCCAGCATTTT. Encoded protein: CASGLSGNQPQHF.

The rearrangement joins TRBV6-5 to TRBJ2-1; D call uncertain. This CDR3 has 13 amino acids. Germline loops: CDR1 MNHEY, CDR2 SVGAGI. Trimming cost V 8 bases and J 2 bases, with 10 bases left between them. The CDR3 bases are TGTGCCAGCTCTCGGCTAACCTACAATGAGCAGTTCTTC. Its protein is CASSRLTYNEQFF.

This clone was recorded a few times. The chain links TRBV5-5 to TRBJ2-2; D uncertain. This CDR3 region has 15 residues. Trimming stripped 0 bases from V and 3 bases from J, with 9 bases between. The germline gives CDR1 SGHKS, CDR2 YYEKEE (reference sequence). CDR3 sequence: CASSLDVYHTGELFF. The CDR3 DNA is TGTGCCAGCAGCTTGGATGTCTACCACACCGGGGAGCTGTTTTTT.

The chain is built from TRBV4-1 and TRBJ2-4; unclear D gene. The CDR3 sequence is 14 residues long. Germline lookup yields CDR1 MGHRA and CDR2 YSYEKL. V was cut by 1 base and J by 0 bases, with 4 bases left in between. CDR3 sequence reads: CASSQGLAKNIQYF. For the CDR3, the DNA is TGCGCCAGCAGCCAAGGTCTAGCCAAAAACATTCAGTACTTC.

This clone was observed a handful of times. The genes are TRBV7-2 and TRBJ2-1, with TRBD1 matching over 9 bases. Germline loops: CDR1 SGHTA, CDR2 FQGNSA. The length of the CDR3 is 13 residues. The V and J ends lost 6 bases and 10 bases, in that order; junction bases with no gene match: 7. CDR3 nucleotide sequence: TGTGCCAGCAGGCCGGGACAGGGATTGGAGCAGTTCTTC. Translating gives CASRPGQGLEQFF.